The 24 T cell receptor beta chains presented below share a single source sample, sequenced in a study of T cells in Graves' hyperthyroidism and ophthalmopathy. TCR beta CDR3 sequences were amplified from RNA transcripts. In the first-round RT-PCR of the TCR CDR3, the HTBI primer set was used. MiXCR was run by TCRdb on the multiplex PCR reads, yielding one entry per CDR3 protein. The repertoire consists of around 520,000 distinct CDR3 sequences, with around a quarter occurring once and the leading ten covering around 10%. Input material: blood. These receptors all stem from a woman in her 30s with Graves' ophthalmopathy.

As for this clonotype: This may be a read error: a much more frequent sequence differs by one nucleotide. The chain joins TRBV20-1 to TRBJ1-1, with no clear D. Germline loops: CDR1 DFQATT, CDR2 SNEGSKA (reference sequence). The CDR3 totals 13 residues. The CDR3 coding sequence is TGCAGTGCTAGAGATCCGAGGTACACTGAAGCTTGCTTT. Translated, it gives CSARDPRYTEACF.

The chain joins TRBV29-1 to TRBJ1-2; 9 bases match TRBD1. CDR1 and CDR2 from the germline V gene are SQVTM and ANQGSEA. The CDR3 loop spans 15 amino acids. V shed 1 base, J shed 4 bases, and the junction held 7 bases outside the gene matches. The CDR3 loop is CSVEGVDRGPYGYTF. The CDR3 nucleotides are TGCAGCGTTGAAGGGGTGGACAGGGGTCCCTATGGCTACACCTTC.

This clonotype was counted a few times. The DNA for the CDR3 is TGTGCCAGCAGTAACGGACTAGCGGGAGAAGAGACCCAGTACTTC. Protein: CASSNGLAGEETQYF. The chain joins TRBV28 to TRBJ2-5, with 13 bases aligning to TRBD2. This CDR3 is built from 15 residues. After removal of 5 bases from V and 3 bases from J, the junction contained 3 bases not matched to a gene. Germline values: CDR1 MDHEN, CDR2 SYDVKM. The whole variable domain, remainder taken from reference TRBV28 and TRBJ2-5, is DVKVTQSSRYLVKRTGEKVFLECVQDMDHENMFWYRQDPGLGLRLIYFSYDVKMKEKGDIPEGYSVSREKKERFSLILESASTNQTSMYLCASSNGLAGEETQYFGPGTRLLVL.

This clonotype has more than one count but fewer than ten. The chain carries TRBV5-1 and TRBJ1-5; D not resolved. Germline V gene data show CDR1 as SGHRS and CDR2 as YFSETQ. This CDR3 is built from 14 residues. Trimming shortened V by 4 bases and J by 7 bases, and 15 bases separated the two germline ends. For the CDR3, the DNA is TGCGCCAGCAGCCGTTCCCTGGACTCGCAGCCCCAGCATTTT. Residues: CASSRSLDSQPQHF.

This clonotype was counted only a few times. J is TRBJ1-5 and V is TRBV27; D is unresolved. The V end lost 4 bases, the J end lost 0 bases, and 19 bases lay between the germline ends. The CDR3 is made up of 18 amino acids. Per germline, CDR1 MNHEY and CDR2 SMNVEV (reference sequence). CDR3 sequence: CASSSYFSSSFSNQPQHF. As DNA, the CDR3 is TGTGCCAGCAGTTCTTATTTCAGCTCCTCCTTTAGCAATCAGCCCCAGCATTTT.

This chain joins TRBV20-1 and TRBJ1-5, with TRBD1 as a possible D gene (5 bases). Per germline, CDR1 DFQATT and CDR2 SNEGSKA (reference sequence). V dropped 5 bases and J dropped 5 bases, with 16 bases sitting between them. CDR3 length: 14 amino acids. The CDR3 here is CSASKGLGDQPQHF. The CDR3, as DNA: TGCAGTGCTTCCAAGGGACTGGGGGATCAGCCCCAGCATTTT.

The chain employs TRBV6-1 and TRBJ1-1; TRBD1 matches at 8 bases. Germline trimming cut 7 bases from V and 5 bases from J; bases unmatched to any gene: 3. Germline values: CDR1 MNHNS, CDR2 SASEGT. This CDR3 has 12 amino acids. The CDR3 bases are TGTGCCAGCACCGACAGGGGAACTGAAGCTTTCTTT. Protein: CASTDRGTEAFF.

This clonotype showed up many times. The chain is built from TRBV7-2 and TRBJ2-2; the match to TRBD2 covers 7 bases. The germline CDR1 and CDR2 sequences are SGHTA and FQGNSA. CDR3 size: 12 residues. The CDR3 bases are TGTGTCACTAGCGCGAACACCGGGGAGCTGTTTTTT. Translating it yields CVTSANTGELFF.

In regard to this clonotype: The junction departs from germline at one end; a sequencing error may be responsible. The J gene is TRBJ1-5, the V gene TRBV19; D is perhaps TRBD1 (5 bases). The CDR3 has 14 residues. Germline CDR1 and CDR2: LNHDA and SQIVND (reference sequence). For the CDR3, the DNA is TGTGCCAGTAGTATAGTAGGGACTATGATGCCCCAGCACTTT. Its protein product is CASSIVGTMMPQHF.

In this sample, this clonotype turned up once. V gene TRBV5-4 combines with J gene TRBJ2-7, with D possibly TRBD1 on 6 matching bases. The V gene's germline CDR1 is SGHNT and CDR2 YYREEE (reference sequence). The CDR3 runs to 15 residues. V lost 4 bases, J lost 0 bases, and 14 bases lay in between. CDR3 in amino acids: CASSEPGHSSYEQYF. CDR3 in DNA: TGTGCCAGCAGCGAACCGGGACACAGCTCCTACGAGCAGTACTTC.

This clonotype was counted only a few times. The chain carries TRBV6-1 and TRBJ1-2; weak D call: TRBD1 (5 bases). Germline V gene data show CDR1 as MNHNS and CDR2 as SASEGT. The length of the CDR3 is 14 residues. V shed 6 bases and J shed 1 base, with 12 bases lying between them. The CDR3 nucleotides read TGTGCCAGCAGACGGGACGGAGTTAACTATGGCTACACCTTC. This encodes CASRRDGVNYGYTF.

This clonotype was counted ten times or more. The junction differs from germline at one of its ends, possibly a read error. The chain couples TRBV7-2 to TRBJ2-4; TRBD1 agrees at 7 bases. CDR3 size: 15 residues. CDR1 and CDR2 from the germline V gene are SGHTA and FQGNSA. CDR3 amino acids: CASSSDREVQNIKYF. In nucleotides, the CDR3 is TGTGCCAGCAGCTCTGACAGGGAAGTTCAAAACATTAAGTACTTC.

In its sample, this clonotype was seen many times. The CDR3 DNA sequence: TGTGCCACCAGCAGAGTGGACAGGGACGCCGGGGAGCTGTTTTTT. This translates into CATSRVDRDAGELFF. V usage is TRBV15 and J usage is TRBJ2-2; 8 positions agree with TRBD1. Trimming took 1 base from V and 6 from J; bases not matched to a gene: 4. CDR3 size: 15 residues. Germline V gives CDR1 LNHNV, CDR2 YYDKDF (reference sequence).

A few counts support this clonotype. The chain has TRBV20-1 and TRBJ2-5; TRBD2 matches at 7 bases. The CDR3 extends over 16 amino acids. V gave up 2 bases and J gave up 1 base; unmatched junction bases: 10. Germline V CDR1 and CDR2: DFQATT, SNEGSKA (reference sequence). CDR3 loop: CSARSIAGASQETQYF. The CDR3 DNA reads as TGCAGTGCTAGATCAATAGCGGGCGCAAGCCAAGAGACCCAGTACTTC.

The sample holds a few counts of this clonotype. J is TRBJ2-5 and V is TRBV20-1; 12 bases map to TRBD2. V was pared by 3 bases and J by 9 bases, with 17 bases of the junction left unmatched. The CDR3 totals 17 residues. Germline assignment: CDR1 DFQATT and CDR2 SNEGSKA (reference sequence). The CDR3 DNA follows: TGCAGTGCTAGTCCGTCTCTAGCGGGGGGGATGCGCGAGGCCCAGTACTTC. This translates into CSASPSLAGGMREAQYF.

In its sample, this clonotype was seen many times. V is TRBV7-2 and J is TRBJ2-7, with D possibly called TRBD1 or TRBD2 (5 bases each). The CDR3 length is 14 residues. Per the germline V gene, CDR1 is SGHTA and CDR2 is FQGNSA. V lost 5 bases and J 2 bases, leaving 13 bases between the germline ends. The CDR3 coding sequence is TGTGCCAGCAGCCGGGACCGATTCGCCTACGAGCAGTACTTC. The encoded protein is CASSRDRFAYEQYF.

This clonotype was detected many times. The CDR3 nucleotides are TGTGCCAGCAGACAAGGGGGGTCGAGCAATCAGCCCCAGCATTTT. It translates to CASRQGGSSNQPQHF. The rearrangement uses TRBV6-2 or TRBV6-3 and TRBJ1-5, with D maybe TRBD1 (6 bases). Trimming shortened V by 6 bases and J by 1 base, and 13 bases separated the two germline ends. The germline CDR1 and CDR2 sequences are MNHEY and SVGEGT. The CDR3 is made up of 15 amino acids.

Only a few counts were recorded for this clonotype. CDR3 bases: TGTGCCAGCAGCCCAACTTCCGGGACAAGCAATCAGCCCCAGCATTTT. Its protein is CASSPTSGTSNQPQHF. V and J are TRBV7-2 and TRBJ1-5; D possibly corresponds to TRBD1 (6 bases). The germline V gene has CDR1 SGHTA and CDR2 FQGNSA. V shed 5 bases and J shed 1 base, with 15 bases lying between them. The CDR3 is made up of 16 amino acids.

Comments on this clonotype: This may be a read error, as it is one base from a much larger clone. The rearrangement uses TRBV6-1 and TRBJ2-3; no reliable D call. The ends were cut back, 5 bases at V and 1 base at J, with 13 bases in the middle. The CDR3 loop spans 15 amino acids. The V gene's germline CDR1 is MNHNS and CDR2 SASEGT. Here the CDR3 reads CASSLGSSGTDTQYF. In nucleotides, the CDR3 is TGTGCCAGCAGTCTGGGTTCGAGTGGCACAGATACGCAGTATTTT.

In its sample, this clonotype was seen many times. This chain links TRBV6-5 with TRBJ2-2, with 11 bases fitting TRBD2. Germline lookup yields CDR1 MNHEY and CDR2 SVGAGI. The V segment lost 7 bases and the J segment 6 bases; nucleotides outside the gene matches: 7. This CDR3 is 15 amino acids long. The DNA of the CDR3 is TGTGCCAGCATGGGGAGACTAGCGGGGCCCGGGGAGCTGTTTTTT. This sequence encodes CASMGRLAGPGELFF.

The table lists this clonotype with many counts. This chain links TRBV12-3 or TRBV12-4 with TRBJ1-3; D is unclear. This CDR3 is built from 16 residues. Trimming pared 0 bases from V and 0 bases from J, leaving 9 bases between. CDR3 nucleotides: TGTGCCAGCAGTTTAGCGGTGTCAGGCTCTGGAAACACCATATATTTT. This encodes CASSLAVSGSGNTIYF.

This clonotype has a handful of counts. The chain links TRBV2 to TRBJ2-2; D uncertain. V was cut by 8 bases and J by 3 bases, with 13 bases left in between. This CDR3 is built from 14 residues. Germline CDR1 reads SNHLY; CDR2 reads FYNNEI. The CDR3 bases are TGTGCCAGCGCCACGGACGCTCACACCGGGGAGCTGTTTTTT. It yields the protein CASATDAHTGELFF.

This clonotype was seen at least ten times. V and J are TRBV3-1 and TRBJ2-5, with 8 bases lining up with TRBD2. J was trimmed by 2 bases and V by 2 bases; bases with no gene match: 7. This CDR3 contains 16 residues. Germline V gene data show CDR1 as LGHDT and CDR2 as YNNKEL (reference sequence). The CDR3 DNA is TGTGCCAGCAGCCAACCCCAAGCGGGGGAACAAGAGACCCAGTACTTC. This translates into CASSQPQAGEQETQYF.

This clonotype was detected ten times or more. The chain uses TRBV6-1 and TRBJ1-5; D is ambiguous. Trimming shortened V by 2 bases and J by 5 bases, and 13 bases separated the two germline ends. The germline CDR1 and CDR2 sequences are MNHNS and SASEGT. The CDR3 is 15 residues long. The CDR3 bases are TGTGCCAGCAGTGAATCTGGTGGGTATGATCAGCCCCAGCATTTT. It codes for CASSESGGYDQPQHF.